This TCR beta chain comes out of a study of CD8 T cells in ankylosing spondylitis. TCRdb re-analysed the 5' RACE reads in MiXCR, keeping a single row per CDR3 protein. Among over 200,000 distinct CDR3 sequences listed, approximately 10% were seen once. This clonotype showed up many times. Germline V lookup: CDR1 MNHEY, CDR2 SVGAGI. CDR3 length equals 16 residues. The ends were cut back, 0 bases at V and 2 bases at J, with 10 bases in the middle. This receptor was obtained from a male donor with ankylosing spondylitis or in good health (not recorded which). The rearrangement uses TRBV6-5 and TRBJ2-2; D might be TRBD2 (6 bases). Sample: blood, either unsorted or a sorted T cell fraction (not recorded which). This CDR3 reads CASSYSGTSNTGELFF. For the CDR3, the DNA is TGTGCCAGCAGTTACTCAGGGACTTCTAACACCGGGGAGCTGTTTTTT.